This T cell receptor beta chain was obtained from a study of cytomegalovirus exposure and HLA in healthy donors. Overall study results and limits: A later analysis showed HLA-associated TCR beta chains outstripping equally common others in clonal expansion.

This CDR3 spans 14 amino acids. Germline V gives CDR1 MNHNY, CDR2 SVGAGI (reference sequence). After removal of 6 bases from V and 6 bases from J, the junction contained 7 bases not matched to a gene. The study ran its PCR with 60 Vbeta and 13 Jbeta primers. Some clones are missing from TCRdb's copy, which holds only in-frame ones; the method was immunoSEQ multiplex PCR. The table includes about 190,000 clones, about four fifths detected once. In its sample, this clone was seen a few times. Its antigen is unknown. Specimen: PBMCs. The V call is TRBV6-6, the J call TRBJ2-7; the match to TRBD1 covers 11 bases. The sequence was obtained from a man aged 25-45 years in good health and CMV-seropositive. The CDR3 loop is CASSLDRGLIEQYF. In nucleotides, the CDR3 is TGTGCCAGCAGCTTGGACAGGGGGCTGATCGAGCAGTACTTC.